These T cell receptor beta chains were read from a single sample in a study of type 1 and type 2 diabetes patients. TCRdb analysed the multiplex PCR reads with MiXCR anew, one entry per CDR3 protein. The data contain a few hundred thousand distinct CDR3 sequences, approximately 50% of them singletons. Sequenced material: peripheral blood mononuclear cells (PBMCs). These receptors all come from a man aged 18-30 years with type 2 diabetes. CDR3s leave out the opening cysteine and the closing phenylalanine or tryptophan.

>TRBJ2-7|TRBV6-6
ASSAGQATYEQY
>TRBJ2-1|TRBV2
ASSEVGGRNNEQF
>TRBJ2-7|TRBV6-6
ASSYSSSGVGDEQY
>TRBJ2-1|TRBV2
ASSEGRGGYNEQF
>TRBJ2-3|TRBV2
AEGGTSTDTQY
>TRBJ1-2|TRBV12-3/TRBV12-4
ASRGTGEGNYGYT
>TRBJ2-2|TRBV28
ASRLPGTGGIGELF
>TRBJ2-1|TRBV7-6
ASSFSSSPSYNNEQF
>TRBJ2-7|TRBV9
ASSVAAADGGYEQY
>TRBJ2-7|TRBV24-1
ATSEPGTGGGQY
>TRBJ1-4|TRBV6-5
ASGDSTNRGDEKLF
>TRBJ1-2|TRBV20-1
SARDRVIDYGYT
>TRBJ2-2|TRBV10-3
AISGGQQTGELF
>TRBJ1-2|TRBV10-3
AIWGNEEGVGYT
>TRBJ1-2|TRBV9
ASSPGTDPNYGYT
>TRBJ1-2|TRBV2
AQQDYGYT
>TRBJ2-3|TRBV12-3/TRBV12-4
ASSLWDRGAPDTQY